Listed below are T cell receptor beta chains from one sample, sequenced in a study of T cell responses to AZD1222 COVID-19 vaccine. Assay: immunoSEQ multiplex PCR; the TCRdb copy retains only in-frame clones and omits some. In the table there are roughly 50,000 clones, 80% to 90% of which are singletons. The sequencing here drew on peripheral blood, taken 28 days after the second AZD1222 dose. The receptors derive from an adult who received the AZD1222 COVID-19 vaccine. Each CDR3 is given with its conserved first and last residue. Fields, in order: V gene, D gene, clone size, J gene, CDR3 protein, CDR3 DNA. A D gene is named only where the DNA matches it firmly. Rows give clone size only sometimes, using once, few, many, or a class for an expanded clone.

>TRBV5-1|.|.|TRBJ1-1
CASSFTANTEAFF
TGCGCCAGCAGCTTCACCGCGAACACTGAAGCTTTCTTT
>TRBV9|.|.|TRBJ1-1
CASSVGEVSTEAFF
TGTGCCAGCAGCGTAGGGGAAGTTAGCACTGAAGCTTTCTTT
>TRBV24-1|TRBD2|.|TRBJ2-5
CATSDPGLAGAETQYF
TGTGCCACCAGTGACCCGGGACTAGCGGGAGCAGAGACCCAGTACTTC
>TRBV7-9|.|once|TRBJ1-2
CASSLEQAYGYTF
TGTGCCAGCAGCTTAGAACAGGCCTATGGCTACACCTTC
>TRBV18|.|once|TRBJ2-1
CASTLRGGENEQFF
TGTGCCAGCACCTTGAGGGGTGGTGAGAATGAGCAGTTCTTC
>TRBV5-4|.|.|TRBJ2-7
CASITGGIFYEQYF
TGTGCCAGCATCACTGGGGGTATATTCTACGAGCAGTACTTC
>TRBV9|.|.|TRBJ2-7
CASSPPGGTSYEQYF
TGTGCCAGCAGCCCCCCCGGCGGGACCTCCTACGAGCAGTACTTC
>TRBV5-6|.|.|TRBJ2-6
CASSLDLRGPGANVLTF
TGTGCCAGCAGCTTGGACCTCAGGGGCCCTGGGGCCAACGTCCTGACTTTC
>TRBV7-8|TRBD1|.|TRBJ1-2
CASSIQTGGTGYTF
TGTGCCAGCAGCATCCAGACAGGGGGTACTGGCTACACCTTC
>TRBV6-2/TRBV6-3|.|.|TRBJ1-1
CASSYSPHRDTEAFF
TGTGCCAGCAGTTACTCTCCCCACCGGGACACTGAAGCTTTCTTT
>TRBV6-2/TRBV6-3|.|.|TRBJ1-3
CASSYDRSGNTIYF
TGTGCCAGCAGTTACGACCGCTCTGGAAACACCATATATTTT
>TRBV4-1|.|.|TRBJ1-4
CASSQAMRATNEKLFF
TGCGCCAGCAGCCAAGCCATGAGGGCGACTAATGAAAAACTGTTTTTT
>TRBV10-2|.|.|TRBJ1-1
CASSETVNTEAFF
TGCGCCAGCAGTGAAACGGTGAACACTGAAGCTTTCTTT
>TRBV30|.|.|TRBJ1-3
CAWSAGAGNTIYF
TGTGCCTGGAGTGCCGGGGCCGGAAACACCATATATTTT
>TRBV7-2|TRBD1|.|TRBJ1-4
CASSFKRQGPNEKLFF
TGTGCCAGCAGCTTCAAACGACAGGGGCCTAATGAAAAACTGTTTTTT
>TRBV11-2|.|.|TRBJ1-2
CASSLAGDYGYTF
TGTGCCAGCAGCTTAGCTGGAGACTATGGCTACACCTTC
>TRBV20-1|.|.|TRBJ1-1
CSASPPGGHTEAFF
TGCAGTGCTAGTCCTCCAGGCGGGCACACTGAAGCTTTCTTT
>TRBV12-5|TRBD1|.|TRBJ2-7
CASGPGQGRFYEQYF
TGTGCTAGTGGACCTGGACAGGGGAGATTCTACGAGCAGTACTTC
>TRBV19|TRBD2|.|TRBJ2-3
CASSSAGVGTDTQYF
TGTGCCAGTAGTTCAGCGGGAGTGGGCACAGATACGCAGTATTTT
>TRBV3-1/TRBV3-2|.|.|TRBJ2-5
CASSQGREAQRETQYF
TGTGCCAGCAGCCAAGGGAGGGAGGCCCAAAGGGAGACCCAGTACTTC
>TRBV5-8|.|once|TRBJ2-1
CASSFASGSYNEQFF
TGTGCCAGCAGCTTTGCGTCCGGCTCCTACAATGAGCAGTTCTTC
>TRBV19|.|.|TRBJ2-5
CASSSGETQYF
TGTGCCAGTAGTAGCGGGGAGACCCAGTACTTC
>TRBV7-9|.|.|TRBJ2-5
CASSLPDVETQYF
TGTGCCAGCAGCTTACCCGATGTGGAGACCCAGTACTTC
>TRBV3-1/TRBV3-2|.|.|TRBJ2-3
CASSQGPGSGTDTQYF
TGTGCCAGCAGCCAAGGGCCCGGGAGCGGCACAGATACGCAGTATTTT
>TRBV5-6|TRBD2|.|TRBJ2-7
CASHWGREAPLEQYF
TGTGCCAGCCACTGGGGACGGGAGGCCCCCCTCGAGCAGTACTTC
>TRBV11-3|TRBD1|.|TRBJ2-2
CASSGRTGSYTGELFF
TGTGCCAGCAGCGGACGGACAGGGTCGTACACCGGGGAGCTGTTTTTT
>TRBV2|TRBD1|.|TRBJ1-1
CASSEARQGLEAFF
TGTGCCAGCAGTGAAGCTCGACAGGGTCTTGAAGCTTTCTTT
>TRBV4-3|TRBD2|.|TRBJ2-5
CASSQGEGRGETQYF
TGCGCCAGCAGCCAGGGGGAGGGGAGAGGAGAGACCCAGTACTTC
>TRBV4-2|TRBD2|few|TRBJ2-7
CASSLTSGSYEQYF
TGTGCCAGCAGCCTAACTAGCGGCTCCTACGAGCAGTACTTC
>TRBV11-2|.|few|TRBJ1-2
CASSLERKPYGYTF
TGTGCCAGCAGCTTGGAAAGAAAGCCGTATGGCTACACCTTC
>TRBV5-4|.|.|TRBJ2-5
CASSLTGAGPQETQYF
TGTGCCAGCAGCTTGACAGGGGCGGGGCCTCAAGAGACCCAGTACTTC
>TRBV3-1/TRBV3-2|.|.|TRBJ1-1
CASSQSDGGMNTEAFF
TGTGCCAGCAGCCAGTCCGACGGGGGGATGAACACTGAAGCTTTCTTT
>TRBV11-2|.|.|TRBJ2-7
CASSLRGVGEQYF
TGTGCCAGCAGCTTAAGGGGGGTTGGCGAGCAGTACTTC
>TRBV19|TRBD1|.|TRBJ1-1
CASSKDRGSDTEAFF
TGTGCCAGTAGTAAGGACAGGGGGTCTGACACTGAAGCTTTCTTT
>TRBV27|TRBD1|.|TRBJ1-5
CASSRRQGNSNQPQHF
TGTGCCAGCAGTCGGAGACAGGGGAATAGCAATCAGCCCCAGCATTTT
>TRBV6-5|.|.|TRBJ2-5
CASSPFSGETQYF
TGTGCCAGCAGTCCTTTTTCAGGGGAGACCCAGTACTTC
>TRBV18|.|.|TRBJ2-4
CASSPGGPDIQYF
TGTGCCAGCTCACCAGGGGGACCGGACATTCAGTACTTC
>TRBV6-5|.|.|TRBJ2-7
CASSYSKVYEQYF
TGTGCCAGCAGTTACTCGAAAGTCTACGAGCAGTACTTC
>TRBV7-8|TRBD1|.|TRBJ2-1
CASSPQGDEQFF
TGTGCCAGCAGCCCCCAGGGGGATGAGCAGTTCTTC
>TRBV4-1|TRBD1|.|TRBJ2-5
CASSQEWGQGGETQYF
TGCGCCAGCAGCCAAGAATGGGGACAGGGTGGGGAGACCCAGTACTTC
>TRBV29-1|.|.|TRBJ2-1
CSSGEQFF
TGCAGCTCGGGTGAGCAGTTCTTC
>TRBV25-1|.|few|TRBJ1-1
CASSEGHKGTEAFF
TGTGCCAGCAGTGAGGGACATAAGGGGACTGAAGCTTTCTTT
>TRBV2|.|medium-sized|TRBJ2-7
CASSERGTYYEQYF
TGTGCCAGCAGTGAACGGGGCACCTACTACGAGCAGTACTTC
>TRBV11-2|TRBD1|.|TRBJ2-5
CASSLGTVQETQYF
TGTGCCAGCAGCCTCGGGACAGTCCAAGAGACCCAGTACTTC
>TRBV6-5|.|.|TRBJ2-2
CASSWVGTGTGELFF
TGTGCCAGCAGTTGGGTGGGAACTGGGACCGGGGAGCTGTTTTTT
>TRBV5-1|.|.|TRBJ1-2
CASSGEAILDGYTF
TGCGCCAGCAGCGGGGAGGCAATATTAGATGGCTACACCTTC